One and the same sample provided the 5 T cell receptor beta chains below, sequenced in a study of blood T cell repertoires in COVID-19. Assay used: immunoSEQ multiplex PCR; TCRdb lists only in-frame clones, some missing. This repertoire shows approximately 60,000 clones, approximately 90% found once; its top ten account for roughly a fifth. The material sequenced was peripheral blood. The receptors shown here come from a woman of 80 years or more with COVID-19, enrolled during active disease.

The CDR3 DNA follows: TGTGCCAGCAGTGAATCCCTAGGCACTGAAGCTTTCTTT. Translating it yields CASSESLGTEAFF. The rearrangement joins TRBV6-1 to TRBJ1-1; D remains unclear. V lost 2 bases and J 4 bases, leaving 8 bases between the germline ends. Germline assignment: CDR1 MNHNS and CDR2 SASEGT. This CDR3 has 13 residues.

The chain carries TRBV7-2 and TRBJ2-4, with 9 bases aligning to TRBD1. The CDR3 totals 17 residues. V was pared by 5 bases and J by 0 bases, with 8 bases of the junction left unmatched. Germline V gene sequence: CDR1 SGHTA, CDR2 FQGNSA. CDR3 protein: CASSKGTGTLAKNIQYF. The DNA of the CDR3 is TGTGCCAGCAGCAAAGGGACAGGGACCCTAGCCAAAAACATTCAGTACTTC.

This clone was counted a few times. This chain connects TRBV18 to TRBJ2-2, with no clear D. V lost 2 bases and J 11 bases, leaving 9 bases between the germline ends. Germline CDR1 reads KGHSH; CDR2 reads LQKENI. This CDR3 spans 12 amino acids. The CDR3 region has the DNA TGTGCCAGCTCACCAAAAGAGGAAGAGCTGTTTTTT. This encodes CASSPKEEELFF.

The V call is TRBV18, the J call TRBJ2-7; maybe TRBD1 (6 bases). The germline V gene encodes CDR1 KGHSH and CDR2 LQKENI. V was cut by 5 bases and J by 3 bases, with 8 bases left in between. The CDR3 is made up of 12 amino acids. In DNA, the CDR3 is TGTGCCAGCTCATCAGGGGTCTACGAGCAGTACTTC. It yields the protein CASSSGVYEQYF.

This chain links TRBV25-1 with TRBJ1-4; D unresolved. This CDR3 has 16 residues. The germline CDR1 and CDR2 sequences are MGHDK and SYGVNS. V gave up 3 bases and J gave up 4 bases, with 15 bases separating them. The CDR3 loop is CASSDLGGRGNEKLFF. DNA for the CDR3: TGTGCCAGCAGTGACCTGGGAGGTCGGGGTAATGAAAAACTGTTTTTT.